These 16 T cell receptor beta chains share one sample of origin, sequenced in a study of blood T cell repertoires in COVID-19. Repertoires were generated with immunoSEQ multiplex PCR, while TCRdb's copy carries only in-frame clones and drops some. The sample carries tens of thousands of clones, more than 80% recorded once. The sample was peripheral blood. The source of these receptors is a man aged 30-40 years with acute or convalescent COVID-19.

This chain links TRBV9 with TRBJ1-5; D may be TRBD1 (6 bases). The CDR3 sequence is 15 residues long. Trimming pared 4 bases from V and 7 bases from J, leaving 18 bases between. The germline V gene encodes CDR1 SGDLS and CDR2 YYNGEE. The CDR3 reads CASSSTGTKLQPQHF. The CDR3 bases are TGTGCCAGCAGCTCAACCGGGACAAAGTTGCAGCCCCAGCATTTT. Complete variable domain (other parts from reference TRBV9 and TRBJ1-5): DSGVTQTPKHLITATGQRVTLRCSPRSGDLSVYWYQQSLDQGLQFLIQYYNGEERAKGNILERFSAQQFPDLHSELNLSSLELGDSALYFCASSSTGTKLQPQHFGDGTRLSIL.

The V and J genes are TRBV4-1 and TRBJ2-1; 10 bases fit TRBD2. CDR3 length: 16 amino acids. Germline loops: CDR1 MGHRA, CDR2 YSYEKL. V shed 3 bases, J shed 0 bases, and the junction held 2 bases outside the gene matches. The CDR3 protein is CASSHPSGGSYNEQFF. CDR3 bases: TGCGCCAGCAGCCACCCTAGCGGGGGCTCCTACAATGAGCAGTTCTTC.

V usage is TRBV2 and J usage is TRBJ1-2; 9 nucleotides match TRBD1. The CDR3 totals 13 residues. Germline V gene lookup returns CDR1 SNHLY and CDR2 FYNNEI. V lost 7 bases to trimming and J lost 3 bases; unmatched junction nucleotides: 3. CDR3 sequence: CASMWTGDYGYTF. For the CDR3, the DNA is TGTGCCAGCATGTGGACAGGGGACTATGGCTACACCTTC. Variable domain in full (rest from reference TRBV2 and TRBJ1-2): EPEVTQTPSHQVTQMGQEVILRCVPISNHLYFYWYRQILGQKVEFLVSFYNNEISEKSEIFDDQFSVERPDGSNFTLKIRSTKLEDSAMYFCASMWTGDYGYTFGSGTRLTVV.

The chain is built from TRBV21-1 and TRBJ1-5. TRBV21-1 is shown as a pseudogene. The CDR3 covers 20 residues. CDR3 amino acids: CASSKLTFFCGYRSNQPQHF. As DNA, the CDR3 is TGTGCCAGCAGCAAATTGACTTTCTTTTGCGGATATAGGAGCAATCAGCCCCAGCATTTT.

The V gene is TRBV4-3, the J gene TRBJ2-3; D possibly corresponds to TRBD2 (6 bases). Germline V gene lookup returns CDR1 LGHNA and CDR2 YSLEER. This CDR3 spans 15 amino acids. Trimming took 8 bases from V and 5 from J, leaving 20 bases between them. The CDR3 sequence is CASANSGVPGDTQYF. CDR3 nucleotide sequence: TGCGCCAGCGCGAACTCGGGAGTCCCAGGAGATACGCAGTATTTT.

The chain recombines TRBV4-2 with TRBJ1-1, with D tentatively TRBD1 (5 bases). The V and J ends lost 5 bases and 1 base respectively, with 11 bases between them. The CDR3 is 14 residues long. In germline, CDR1 is LGHNA, CDR2 YNFKEQ. CDR3 sequence: CASSRGFGNTEAFF. DNA of the CDR3: TGTGCCAGCAGCAGGGGATTTGGGAACACTGAAGCTTTCTTT.

This chain joins TRBV18 and TRBJ1-6; 7 bases align to TRBD1. Germline V lookup: CDR1 KGHSH, CDR2 LQKENI. The ends lost 1 base at V and 9 bases at J; junction bases unmatched: 3. The CDR3 runs 14 residues. CDR3 protein: CASSPQGALSPLHF. The CDR3 coding sequence is TGTGCCAGCTCACCACAGGGGGCTCTTTCACCCCTCCACTTT.

The rearrangement uses TRBV19 and TRBJ2-7; 8 nucleotides line up with TRBD2. The CDR3 extends over 12 amino acids. CDR1 and CDR2 (germline): LNHDA, SQIVND (reference sequence). Trimming cost V 9 bases and J 0 bases; bases outside gene matches: 1. In nucleotides, the CDR3 is TGTGCCAGCGGGGGGGACTCCTACGAGCAGTACTTC. It is translated as CASGGDSYEQYF.

V usage is TRBV28 and J usage is TRBJ1-2; 12 bases map to TRBD1. This CDR3 is built from 19 residues. V lost 6 bases, J lost 1 base, and 15 bases stayed unmatched. Germline V CDR1 and CDR2: MDHEN, SYDVKM. CDR3 loop: CASRPLLGTGGVFNYGYTF. CDR3 nucleotide sequence: TGTGCCAGCAGACCACTCCTAGGGACAGGGGGCGTTTTTAACTATGGCTACACCTTC.

This sequence joins TRBV2 and TRBJ2-1; TRBD2 aligns across 13 bases. V lost 4 bases and J lost 8; bases outside the gene matches: 11. CDR3 length: 17 amino acids. Germline CDR1 reads SNHLY; CDR2 reads FYNNEI. CDR3 sequence: CASSGLAGGQVLHEQFF. CDR3 DNA: TGTGCCAGCAGTGGACTAGCGGGAGGCCAAGTCCTCCATGAGCAGTTCTTC.

CDR3 nucleotide sequence: TGTGCCACCAGCAGCCTAGTAAATGAGCAGTTCTTC. It translates to CATSSLVNEQFF. The chain is built from TRBV15 and TRBJ2-1; D not certain. Germline CDR1 and CDR2: LNHNV and YYDKDF (reference sequence). The CDR3 runs to 12 residues. With 3 bases removed from V and 7 bases from J, the gap between germline ends came to 7 bases.

The chain joins TRBV5-4 to TRBJ2-3; TRBD2 agrees at 9 bases. The CDR3 spans 13 residues. Losses at the gene ends were 9 bases for V and 5 bases for J; bases not matched to a gene: 7. Germline values: CDR1 SGHNT, CDR2 YYREEE (reference sequence). CDR3 in DNA: TGTGCCACCAGGCGGGGGGGAGGAGATACGCAGTATTTT. Protein sequence: CATRRGGGDTQYF.

This chain uses TRBV27 with TRBJ2-1, with TRBD2 matching 8 bases. Looked up from germline, CDR1 is MNHEY and CDR2 is SMNVEV (reference sequence). The CDR3 is 14 amino acids. V was pared by 2 bases and J by 6 bases, with 3 bases of the junction left unmatched. For the CDR3, the DNA is TGTGCCAGCAGTTTAGGACTAGCAACCAATGAGCAGTTCTTC. This encodes CASSLGLATNEQFF.

J is TRBJ2-1 and V is TRBV6-5, with D maybe TRBD1 (6 bases). The germline V gene has CDR1 MNHEY and CDR2 SVGAGI. There are 15 residues in the CDR3. Trimming took off 0 bases at V and 9 bases at J, with 15 bases between the two ends. CDR3 DNA sequence: TGTGCCAGCAGTTACTCACGCAGGGGATTTACTGAGCAGTTCTTC. Its translation: CASSYSRRGFTEQFF.

The chain employs TRBV7-9 and TRBJ1-1; maybe TRBD1 (6 bases). Germline-derived CDR1 and CDR2 are SEHNR and FQNEAQ (reference sequence). Trimming shortened V by 2 bases and J by 6 bases, and 13 bases separated the two germline ends. The CDR3 is 14 residues long. In DNA, the CDR3 is TGTGCCAGCAGCTTACGACAGGCCAAGGCTGAAGCTTTCTTT. Amino acids: CASSLRQAKAEAFF.

This clone was recorded a few times. This chain joins TRBV2 and TRBJ2-7; the match to TRBD1 covers 7 bases. From germline, CDR1 is SNHLY and CDR2 FYNNEI. The CDR3 is 13 amino acids. V lost 6 bases, J lost 9 bases, and 11 bases stayed unmatched. This chain's CDR3 is CASRHTGDNTQYF. The CDR3 DNA follows: TGTGCCAGCAGACATACAGGGGATAATACGCAGTACTTC. Full variable domain (outside the CDR3, taken from reference TRBV2 and TRBJ2-7): EPEVTQTPSHQVTQMGQEVILRCVPISNHLYFYWYRQILGQKVEFLVSFYNNEISEKSEIFDDQFSVERPDGSNFTLKIRSTKLEDSAMYFCASRHTGDNTQYFGPGTRLTVT.